These 10 T cell receptor beta chains were sequenced from one sample in a study of OX40 agonist ivuxolimab in advanced cancers. Profiled with immunoSEQ multiplex PCR; TCRdb holds only in-frame clones, not every one. The table lists over 40,000 clones, roughly 90% of them singletons. The sequences come from CD4+ or CD8+ T cells sorted from blood, collected in a trial of the OX40 agonist ivuxolimab. The source of these receptors is an adult with an advanced solid tumor such as melanoma, head and neck, liver or kidney cancer.

The CDR3 loop is CASESGGAKDTQYF. Written as DNA, the CDR3 is TGCGCCAGCGAGAGCGGGGGGGCGAAAGATACGCAGTATTTT. The chain recombines TRBV5-1 with TRBJ2-3; 10 bases are a match to TRBD2. Trimming took 7 bases from V and 5 from J; bases not matched to a gene: 7. Germline CDR1 SGHRS, CDR2 YFSETQ. The CDR3 is made up of 14 amino acids.

Worth noting for this clone: Compared with germline, one end of the junction differs, possibly owing to a read error. The chain joins TRBV7-2 to TRBJ2-4; 8 positions agree with TRBD1. The CDR3 sequence is 13 residues long. Germline V gives CDR1 SGHTA, CDR2 FQGNSA. The CDR3 here is CASSLAWSDRVDF. CDR3 DNA sequence: TGTGCCAGCAGCTTAGCGTGGTCGGACAGGGTGGACTTC.

The chain uses TRBV14 and TRBJ2-5, with 8 bases aligning to TRBD2. Germline values: CDR1 SGHDN, CDR2 FVKESK. The CDR3 consists of 15 residues. V shed 1 base and J 5 bases; nucleotides not matched to a gene: 6. CDR3 region: CASSQALAGKETQYF. In nucleotides, the CDR3 is TGTGCCAGCAGCCAAGCGTTAGCGGGAAAGGAGACCCAGTACTTC.

This sequence joins TRBV6-4 and TRBJ2-3, with unresolved D. The CDR3 is 14 amino acids. Between the trimmed V and J ends, which lost 4 bases and 0 bases, there was a span of 8 bases. Germline CDR1 is MRHNA and CDR2 is SNTAGT. The CDR3 DNA is TGTGCCAGCAGTGTGAGCGCTAGCACAGATACGCAGTATTTT. Protein product: CASSVSASTDTQYF.

The J gene is TRBJ1-2, the V gene TRBV7-9; perhaps TRBD1 as D (5 bases). Between the trimmed V and J ends, which lost 2 bases and 0 bases, there was a span of 7 bases. Germline V gene lookup returns CDR1 SEHNR and CDR2 FQNEAQ (reference sequence). The CDR3 sequence is 14 residues long. CDR3 sequence: CASSLQGPNYGYTF. The DNA of the CDR3 is TGTGCCAGCAGCTTACAGGGTCCTAACTATGGCTACACCTTC.

The V gene is TRBV18, the J gene TRBJ1-3, with 9 bases aligning to TRBD1. The CDR3 covers 19 residues. V trimming: 4 bases; J trimming: 1 base; junction bases outside the gene matches: 14. Per germline, CDR1 KGHSH and CDR2 LQKENI. CDR3 sequence (DNA): TGTGCCAGCTCACAGGGGCTGTGGACAGGGGCCCCATCTGGAAACACCATATATTTT. Translating it yields CASSQGLWTGAPSGNTIYF.

This clone has just a few counts. The chain is built from TRBV29-1 and TRBJ1-1; D not resolved. The V gene lost 8 bases and the J gene lost 0 bases, with 10 bases spanning the gap. The CDR3 contains 12 residues. Germline CDR1 and CDR2: SQVTM and ANQGSEA. The CDR3 DNA sequence: TGCAGCATCAATACGATGAACACTGAAGCTTTCTTT. Translation: CSINTMNTEAFF.

This rearrangement joins TRBV14 to TRBJ1-1; D gene uncertain. The ends were cut back, 6 bases at V and 1 base at J, with 9 bases in the middle. The germline V gene has CDR1 SGHDN and CDR2 FVKESK. CDR3 length equals 13 residues. The chain's CDR3 is CASSLAWNTEAFF. The CDR3 region has the DNA TGTGCCAGCAGTCTCGCCTGGAACACTGAAGCTTTCTTT.

The V gene is TRBV6-1, the J gene TRBJ2-5, with 9 bases that match TRBD1. Per the germline V gene, CDR1 is MNHNS and CDR2 is SASEGT. The CDR3 loop spans 12 amino acids. V trimming: 5 bases; J trimming: 5 bases; junction bases outside the gene matches: 0. CDR3 loop: CASSTGGETQYF. The CDR3 DNA is TGTGCCAGCAGTACAGGGGGCGAGACCCAGTACTTC.

V usage is TRBV10-1 and J usage is TRBJ2-2; no reliable D call. CDR3 size: 14 residues. Germline V gene data show CDR1 as WNHNN and CDR2 as SYGVQD (reference sequence). V lost 6 bases and J 1 base, leaving 9 bases between the germline ends. The CDR3 here is CASSASWNTGELFF. The CDR3 nucleotides are TGCGCCAGCAGCGCCTCGTGGAACACCGGGGAGCTGTTTTTT.